This T cell receptor beta chain was documented in a study of OX40 agonist ivuxolimab in advanced cancers. Study in general: It was ivuxolimab, an agonistic anti-OX40 (CD134) antibody, that patients were treated with. Participants averaged roughly 60 years of age (range 23 to 79) and were 82.7% male.

Libraries were prepared by immunoSEQ multiplex PCR; TCRdb keeps only in-frame clonotypes and omits some of them. The repertoire has approximately 92,000 clones, roughly 95% of them found once; the top ten carry approximately 0.18%. Losses at the gene ends were 3 bases for V and 6 bases for J; bases not matched to a gene: 4. This CDR3 region has 14 residues. Germline CDR1 reads SEHNR; CDR2 reads FQNEAQ (reference sequence). The sequence came from an adult with an advanced solid tumor such as melanoma, head and neck, liver or kidney cancer. The chain has TRBV7-9 and TRBJ2-1; TRBD2 matches 8 bases. The sample in question was CD4+ or CD8+ T cells sorted from blood, obtained in a trial of the OX40 agonist ivuxolimab. CDR3 coding DNA: TGTGCCAGCAGCTTGTCAGCGGGAGCCAATGAGCAGTTCTTC. Its translation is CASSLSAGANEQFF.